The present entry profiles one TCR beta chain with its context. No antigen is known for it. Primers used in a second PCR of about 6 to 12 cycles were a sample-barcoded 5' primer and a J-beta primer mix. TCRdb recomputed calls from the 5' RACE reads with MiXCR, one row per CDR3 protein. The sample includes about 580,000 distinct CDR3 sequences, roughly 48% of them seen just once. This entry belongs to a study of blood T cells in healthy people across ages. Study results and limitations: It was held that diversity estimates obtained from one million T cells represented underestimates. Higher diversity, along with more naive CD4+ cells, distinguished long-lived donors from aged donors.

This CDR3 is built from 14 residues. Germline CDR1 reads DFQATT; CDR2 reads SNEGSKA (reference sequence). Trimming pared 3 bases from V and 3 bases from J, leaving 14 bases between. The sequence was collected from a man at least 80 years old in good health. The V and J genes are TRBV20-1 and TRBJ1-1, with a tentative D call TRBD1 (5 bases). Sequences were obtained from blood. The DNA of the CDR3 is TGCAGTGCTAGGCTGCGCGGGGGGGACACTGAAGCTTTCTTT. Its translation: CSARLRGGDTEAFF.